This T cell receptor (beta chain) is drawn from a study of OX40 agonist ivuxolimab in advanced cancers. Regarding the study as a whole: Clonal expansion in partial responders at 0.1-3.0 mg/kg ranked among the lowest. The CD4+ and CD8+ T cells in the blood had expanded clonally by week 6 at 0.1 to 3.0 mg/kg. Expanded peripheral T cell antigen specificity was not determined.

Of note for this clone: The target antigen is unknown.

Some clones are missing from TCRdb's copy, which holds only in-frame ones; the method was immunoSEQ multiplex PCR. The sample consists of 30,000 to 35,000 clones, around 74% of them appearing once. With autoimmune disease history or systemic immunosuppression, patients were excluded. The source material was CD4+ or CD8+ T cells sorted from blood, sampled in a trial of the OX40 agonist ivuxolimab. The TCR sequence derives from an adult with an advanced solid tumor such as melanoma, head and neck, liver or kidney cancer.

The CDR3 DNA sequence: TGTGCCAGCAGCACCCGCGGGGGACCTCAGCCCCAGCATTTT. Translation: CASSTRGGPQPQHF. The rearrangement uses TRBV7-2 and TRBJ1-5; TRBD1 is a possible D gene (5 bases). Deletions cut 5 bases from V and 6 bases from J, with 14 bases between. The germline V gene encodes CDR1 SGHTA and CDR2 FQGNSA. The CDR3 runs 14 residues.